This T cell receptor (beta chain) came from a study of post-analysis software for immune sequencing data. The study, taken as a whole, reports: Controls had lower frequencies than patients of 4 or 5 TRBV segments, which included TRBV5-6, TRBV5-1 and TRBV20-1.

Unique molecular identifiers featured in each of the TCR beta cDNA libraries. TCRdb fed the PCR reads into MiXCR, producing one record per CDR3 protein. Of about 430,000 distinct CDR3 sequences in the sample, approximately 38% were seen once. CDR1 is ENHRY and CDR2 is SYGVKD in the germline V gene. The CDR3 length is 18 residues. V lost 1 base and J lost 4; bases outside the gene matches: 11. This clonotype was observed a handful of times. Its antigen is currently unknown. Sequencing input: blood. This chain links TRBV10-3 with TRBJ2-7, with TRBD1 matching over 12 bases. This TCR came from a girl aged 2-10 years with multiple sclerosis. The CDR3 nucleotides are TGTGCCATCAGTGAGTTCTCCGGGACAGGGGGCGTTTTATACGAGCAGTACTTC. It yields the protein CAISEFSGTGGVLYEQYF.